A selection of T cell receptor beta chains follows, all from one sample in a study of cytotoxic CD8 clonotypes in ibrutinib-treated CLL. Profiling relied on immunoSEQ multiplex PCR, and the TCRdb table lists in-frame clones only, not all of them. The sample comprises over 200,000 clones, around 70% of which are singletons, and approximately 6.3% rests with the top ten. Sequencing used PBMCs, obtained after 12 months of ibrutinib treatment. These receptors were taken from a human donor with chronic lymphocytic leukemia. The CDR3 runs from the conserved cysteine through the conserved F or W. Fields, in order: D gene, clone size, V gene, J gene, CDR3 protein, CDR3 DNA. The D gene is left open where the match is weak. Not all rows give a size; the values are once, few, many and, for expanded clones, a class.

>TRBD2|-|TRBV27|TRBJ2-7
CASSPRAGRGEQYF
TGTGCCAGCAGTCCTAGGGCAGGGAGGGGCGAGCAGTACTTC
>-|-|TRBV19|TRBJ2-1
CASSNRPVLYNEQFF
TGTGCCAGTAGTAACCGGCCAGTCCTCTACAATGAGCAGTTCTTC
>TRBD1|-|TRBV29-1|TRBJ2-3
CSGDFGQGPTDTQYF
TGCAGCGGAGACTTCGGACAGGGGCCCACAGATACGCAGTATTTT
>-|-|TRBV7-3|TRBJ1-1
CASQGDRLTEAFF
TGTGCCAGCCAAGGGGACCGACTTACTGAAGCTTTCTTT
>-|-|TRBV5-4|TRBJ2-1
CASSIIRGSYNEQFF
TGTGCCAGCAGCATTATTAGAGGCTCCTACAATGAGCAGTTCTTC
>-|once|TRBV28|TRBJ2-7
CASSLLIYEQYF
TGTGCCAGCAGTTTACTCATCTACGAGCAGTACTTC
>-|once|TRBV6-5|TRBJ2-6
CASRPDSAGANVLTF
TGTGCCAGCAGACCCGACAGCGCTGGGGCCAACGTCCTGACTTTC
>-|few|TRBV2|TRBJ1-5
CASRAPPGGSNQPQHF
TGTGCCAGCAGGGCTCCCCCTGGCGGTAGCAATCAGCCCCAGCATTTT
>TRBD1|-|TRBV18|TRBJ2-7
CASSPLTGAAYEQYF
TGTGCCAGCTCACCGTTAACAGGGGCGGCCTACGAGCAGTACTTC
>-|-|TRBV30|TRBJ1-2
CAWSSNILRDYGYTF
TGTGCCTGGAGTTCTAATATTCTACGGGACTATGGCTACACCTTC
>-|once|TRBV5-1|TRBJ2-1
CASSLEGLSGNEQFF
TGCGCCAGCAGCTTGGAAGGGCTATCCGGCAATGAGCAGTTCTTC
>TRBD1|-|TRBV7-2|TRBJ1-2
CASSQSGTGYYGYTF
TGTGCCAGCAGCCAGTCCGGGACAGGGTACTATGGCTACACCTTC
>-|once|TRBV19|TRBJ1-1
CASSIRVRSTEAFF
TGTGCCAGTAGTATCCGGGTAAGGAGCACTGAAGCTTTCTTT
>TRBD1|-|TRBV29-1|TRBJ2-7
CSFAQGASYEQYF
TGCAGCTTTGCACAGGGGGCAAGTTACGAGCAGTACTTC
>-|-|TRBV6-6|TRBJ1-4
CASSYGAMGVVFF
TGTGCCAGCAGTTACGGGGCTATGGGGGTGGTGTTTTTT
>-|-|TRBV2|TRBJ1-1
CASRRQQNTEAFF
TGTGCCAGCAGAAGACAGCAGAACACTGAAGCTTTCTTT
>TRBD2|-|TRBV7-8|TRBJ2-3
CASSLQGLAGGHTDTQYF
TGTGCCAGCAGCTTACAGGGACTAGCGGGGGGGCACACAGATACGCAGTATTTT
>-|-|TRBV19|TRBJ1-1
CASSPENTEAFF
TGTGCCAGTAGTCCAGAGAACACTGAAGCTTTCTTT
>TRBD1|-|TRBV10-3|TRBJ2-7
CASAGTGTYEQYF
TGTGCCTCAGCGGGGACAGGGACCTACGAGCAGTACTTC
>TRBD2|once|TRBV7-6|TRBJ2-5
CASSRTSRGETQYF
TGTGCCAGCAGTCGGACTAGTCGGGGGGAGACCCAGTACTTC
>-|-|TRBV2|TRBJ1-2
CASSVGRNYGYTF
TGTGCCAGCAGTGTAGGTCGGAACTATGGCTACACCTTC
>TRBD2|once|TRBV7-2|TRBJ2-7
CASSWRGGSSYEQYF
TGTGCCAGCAGCTGGAGGGGCGGGAGCTCCTACGAGCAGTACTTC